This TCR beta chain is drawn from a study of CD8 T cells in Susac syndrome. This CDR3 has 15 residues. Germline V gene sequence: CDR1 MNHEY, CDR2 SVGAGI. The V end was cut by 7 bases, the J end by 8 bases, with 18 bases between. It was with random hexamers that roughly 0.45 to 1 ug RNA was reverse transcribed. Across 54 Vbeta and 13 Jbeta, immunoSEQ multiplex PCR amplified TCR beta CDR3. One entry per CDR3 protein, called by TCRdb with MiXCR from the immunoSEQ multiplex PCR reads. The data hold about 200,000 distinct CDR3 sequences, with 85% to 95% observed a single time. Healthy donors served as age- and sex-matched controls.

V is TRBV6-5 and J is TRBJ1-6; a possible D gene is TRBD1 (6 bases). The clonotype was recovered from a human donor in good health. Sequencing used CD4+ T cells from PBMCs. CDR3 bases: TGTGCCAGCAAACCACAGGGTATCGTCTATTCACCCCTCCACTTT. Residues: CASKPQGIVYSPLHF.